These 13 T cell receptor beta chains were all obtained from the same sample, sequenced in a study of T-cell memory formation after mild COVID-19. MiXCR, applied by TCRdb to the 5' RACE reads, yields one record per CDR3 protein. The sample holds fewer than 650,000 distinct CDR3 sequences; about 20% are singletons and the top ten take 7% to 9%. Sample: PBMCs or a T cell subset sorted from them (not recorded which). All receptors derive from an adult woman who had mild COVID-19 (a few samples of this study predate the infection). Cell type and time point are not known.

This clonotype was seen ten or more times. The J gene is TRBJ1-1, the V gene TRBV6-4; possibly TRBD1 for D (5 bases). Germline CDR1 reads MRHNA; CDR2 reads SNTAGT. The CDR3 contains 13 residues. V lost 6 bases and J lost 1, with 9 bases in between. This CDR3 reads CASSRTGNTEAFF. The CDR3 coding sequence is TGTGCCAGCAGCCGTACAGGGAACACTGAAGCTTTCTTT.

J is TRBJ2-1 and V is TRBV12-3 or TRBV12-4; D perhaps matches TRBD2 (6 bases). CDR3 length: 14 amino acids. Between the trimmed V and J ends, which lost 5 bases and 0 bases, there was a span of 8 bases. CDR3 residues: CASSPDYSYNEQFF. The CDR3 region has the DNA TGTGCCAGCAGTCCGGACTACTCCTACAATGAGCAGTTCTTC.

The J gene is TRBJ2-3, the V gene TRBV3-1; D gene unclear. The CDR3 extends over 13 amino acids. Germline-derived CDR1 and CDR2 are LGHDT and YNNKEL (reference sequence). With 4 bases removed from V and 6 bases from J, the gap between germline ends came to 11 bases. This CDR3 reads CASSPSSVDTQYF. CDR3 sequence (DNA): TGTGCCAGCAGCCCCTCGTCGGTGGATACGCAGTATTTT.

This clonotype occurred a few times. J is TRBJ1-1 and V is TRBV19; 10 bases align to TRBD1. The CDR3 has 15 amino acids. Germline V gene lookup returns CDR1 LNHDA and CDR2 SQIVND (reference sequence). With V trimmed by 2 bases and J by 1 base, 1 base remained unmatched. The CDR3 coding sequence is TGTGCCAGTAGTATATGGACAGGGGGGAACACTGAAGCTTTCTTT. Encoded protein: CASSIWTGGNTEAFF.

This clonotype was counted a few times. V and J are TRBV12-3 or TRBV12-4 and TRBJ2-2; D call uncertain. The length of the CDR3 is 12 residues. The V end was cut by 8 bases, the J end by 2 bases, with 6 bases between. The CDR3 nucleotides read TGTGCCAGCGGCCACAACACCGGGGAGCTGTTTTTT. Translating gives CASGHNTGELFF.

This CDR3 is CAGEEAEKLFF. The DNA for the CDR3 is TGTGCCGGAGAGGAGGCTGAAAAACTGTTTTTT. The V and J genes are TRBV7-9 and TRBJ1-4; D ambiguous. The germline V and J ends were trimmed by 11 bases and 7 bases, with 11 bases remaining between them. The V gene's germline CDR1 is SEHNR and CDR2 FQNEAQ (reference sequence). This CDR3 contains 11 residues.

V and J are TRBV12-3 or TRBV12-4 and TRBJ2-7; tentatively, D is TRBD2 (5 bases). The CDR3 totals 14 residues. V dropped 1 base and J dropped 6 bases, with 13 bases sitting between them. This CDR3 is CASSLGVGAVEQYF. CDR3 sequence (DNA): TGTGCCAGCAGTTTAGGGGTAGGAGCGGTCGAGCAGTACTTC.

The V and J genes are TRBV21-1 and TRBJ1-1; the table's D call of TRBD1 was not tested on the DNA. TRBV21-1 is a pseudogene locus. CDR3 length equals 12 residues. The CDR3 DNA is TGTGCCAGCAGCAAAAAAGGGGCGGGAGCTTTCTTT. The encoded protein is CASSKKGAGAFF.

This clonotype appeared many times. The chain recombines TRBV7-2 with TRBJ1-2; D is unresolved. The germline gives CDR1 SGHTA, CDR2 FQGNSA. The V end lost 5 bases, the J end lost 4 bases, and 11 bases lay between the germline ends. The CDR3 sequence is 13 residues long. CDR3 coding DNA: TGTGCCAGCAGCCCCACGGCCAGCTATGGCTACACCTTC. Its translation is CASSPTASYGYTF.

J is TRBJ1-5 and V is TRBV7-6; the match to TRBD1 covers 8 bases. Germline V gene sequence: CDR1 SGHVS, CDR2 FNYEAQ. The CDR3 is 13 residues long. V lost 5 bases and J lost 11; bases outside the gene matches: 8. The CDR3 sequence is CASSAGQTGAQHF. As DNA, the CDR3 is TGTGCCAGCAGCGCAGGACAGACAGGGGCCCAGCATTTT.

The rearrangement joins TRBV6-6 to TRBJ2-4; TRBD1 is a possible D gene (6 bases). The V gene's germline CDR1 is MNHNY and CDR2 SVGAGI (reference sequence). V gave up 6 bases and J gave up 0 bases, with 24 bases separating them. The CDR3 sequence is 19 residues long. As DNA, the CDR3 is TGTGCCAGCAGCGACTTGACTAACAGGGCGGCCCTAGCCAAAAACATTCAGTACTTC. It is translated as CASSDLTNRAALAKNIQYF.

The CDR3 here is CASISRGGQSYNEQFF. CDR3 DNA: TGTGCCAGCATTTCCCGGGGGGGGCAGTCCTACAATGAGCAGTTCTTC. V gene TRBV6-6 combines with J gene TRBJ2-1, with TRBD2 matching 8 bases. Germline-derived CDR1 and CDR2 are MNHNY and SVGAGI (reference sequence). The CDR3 covers 16 residues. The junction had 9 bases not matched to a gene; V was cut back by 7 bases and J by 1 base.

This clonotype turned up a few times. V and J are TRBV21-1 and TRBJ1-1; the table gives TRBD1 as D, unverified against the DNA. TRBV21-1 is classified as a pseudogene. This CDR3 contains 13 residues. DNA of the CDR3: TGTGCCAGCAGACCAGGGGGCTACACTGAAGCTTTCTTT. Amino acid sequence: CASRPGGYTEAFF.